The next 8 T cell receptor beta chains were all read from a single sample in a study of T-cell reconstitution after alpha-beta-depleted transplantation in children. A TCRbeta library incorporating unique molecular identifiers was prepared. TCRdb passed the PCR reads through MiXCR, listing each CDR3 protein once. The repertoire holds about 350,000 distinct CDR3 sequences, with 15% to 20% as singletons. This material consisted of PBMCs, mostly from graft donor cells, taken 360 days after TCRalphabeta/CD19-depleted stem cell transplant. The receptor set was obtained from a male patient aged 2 to 10 who had a stem cell transplant for acute lymphoblastic leukemia, so the T cells may come from the graft donor.

The rearrangement joins TRBV25-1 to TRBJ2-3; no clear D. Germline lookup yields CDR1 MGHDK and CDR2 SYGVNS. V lost 4 bases to trimming and J lost 3 bases, with 11 bases between them. The CDR3 totals 14 residues. CDR3 sequence: CASSAARVTDTQYF. CDR3 nucleotides: TGTGCCAGCAGTGCCGCACGGGTAACAGATACGCAGTATTTT. The full variable domain, rest sourced from reference TRBV25-1 and TRBJ2-3, is EADIYQTPRYLVIGTGKKITLECSQTMGHDKMYWYQQDPGMELHLIHYSYGVNSTEKGDLSSESTVSRIRTEHFPLTLESARPSHTSQYLCASSAARVTDTQYFGPGTRLTVL.

This clonotype was counted ten times or more. The V gene is TRBV10-3, the J gene TRBJ2-1; 8 bases are a match to TRBD1. V lost 11 bases to trimming and J lost 5 bases; unmatched junction nucleotides: 8. Germline CDR1 and CDR2: ENHRY and SYGVKD. This CDR3 has 13 amino acids. The CDR3 nucleotides read TGTGCCGCCTCAGGGGGCGCAAACAATGAGCAGTTCTTC. Translated, it gives CAASGGANNEQFF.

This clonotype was observed a few times. The chain is built from TRBV12-3 or TRBV12-4 and TRBJ1-5, with 10 bases identical to TRBD1. With 4 bases clipped from V and 2 bases from J, the junction kept 8 bases outside the gene matches. The CDR3 has 17 residues. This CDR3 is CASSSWTGGAGNQPQHF. In nucleotides, the CDR3 is TGTGCCAGCAGTTCCTGGACAGGGGGTGCGGGCAATCAGCCCCAGCATTTT.

This chain connects TRBV4-1 to TRBJ2-7; D is unclear. V shed 4 bases and J shed 7 bases, with 20 bases lying between them. This CDR3 has 15 amino acids. Germline-derived CDR1 and CDR2 are MGHRA and YSYEKL. The CDR3 spells CASSPREQGIEEQYF. CDR3 sequence (DNA): TGCGCCAGCAGCCCTCGTGAACAAGGTATAGAGGAGCAGTACTTC.

Comments on this clonotype: It may be a read error: a sequence one base away is much more abundant. The chain carries TRBV4-1 and TRBJ2-1; either TRBD1 or TRBD2 may fit D (5 bases each). Trimming took off 0 bases at V and 6 bases at J, with 18 bases between the two ends. The CDR3 covers 17 residues. Germline loops: CDR1 MGHRA, CDR2 YSYEKL. The CDR3 DNA reads TGCGCCAGCAGCCAAGATTGGGACCCCGAAAGCTGCAATGAGCAGTTCTTC. Amino acid sequence: CASSQDWDPESCNEQFF.

The chain uses TRBV28 and TRBJ2-3; possibly TRBD1 for D (5 bases). Germline CDR1 MDHEN, CDR2 SYDVKM. V lost 8 bases and J 2 bases, leaving 11 bases between the germline ends. The CDR3 runs 13 residues. The CDR3 loop reads CASQQVYTDTQYF. The DNA for the CDR3 is TGTGCCAGCCAACAGGTGTACACAGATACGCAGTATTTT.

The chain uses TRBV20-1 and TRBJ2-7, with a weak D call TRBD1 (5 bases). The CDR3 has 14 amino acids. Germline V lookup: CDR1 DFQATT, CDR2 SNEGSKA (reference sequence). Trimming stripped 1 base from V and 3 bases from J, with 13 bases between. The CDR3 DNA is TGCAGTGCTAGAGGCCCTCCCACAGGCTACGAGCAGTACTTC. It encodes CSARGPPTGYEQYF.

This clonotype came up many times. V is TRBV5-1 and J is TRBJ2-1; 9 bases agree with TRBD2. The CDR3 totals 16 residues. J gave up 7 bases and V 4 bases, and 12 bases lay outside the gene matches. Germline V lookup: CDR1 SGHRS, CDR2 YFSETQ. This CDR3 reads CASSPLVVAGVNEQFF. As DNA, the CDR3 is TGCGCCAGCAGCCCTCTCGTGGTAGCGGGAGTTAATGAGCAGTTCTTC. The variable domain in full, completed from reference TRBV5-1 and TRBJ2-1, reads KAGVTQTPRYLIKTRGQQVTLSCSPISGHRSVSWYQQTPGQGLQFLFEYFSETQRNKGNFPGRFSGRQFSNSRSEMNVSTLELGDSALYLCASSPLVVAGVNEQFFGPGTRLTVL.